Listed here are 5 T cell receptor beta chains from one sample, sequenced in a study of blood T cell repertoires in COVID-19 (dated by TCRdb to 2020 to 2021). The library was prepared using the immunoSEQ multiplex PCR assay. In TCRdb, the immuneACCESS table is reduced to in-frame sequences with V and J assigned. These tables do not hold every clone; where another copy was compared, an unresolved V gene accounts for under half, and the others remain unexplained. The sample contains over 400,000 clones, 80% to 90% of them found a single time. The ten most abundant clones make up 3% to 3.5% of the sample. The source material was peripheral blood. Every receptor here comes from a human donor in a cohort sampled during active COVID-19.

The V call is TRBV11-3, the J call TRBJ2-3; TRBD2 matches 7 bases. From germline, CDR1 is SGHNT and CDR2 YENEEA. V shed 0 bases and J 3 bases; nucleotides not matched to a gene: 3. This CDR3 comprises 15 residues. CDR3 in DNA: TGTGCCAGCAGCTTAGACGGCGGGAGTACAGATACGCAGTATTTT. Translating it yields CASSLDGGSTDTQYF.

CDR3 DNA sequence: TGTGCCTGGAGTAGAGGCCTCGACCCCTCTGGAAACACCATATATTTT. Translating gives CAWSRGLDPSGNTIYF. The chain joins TRBV30 to TRBJ1-3; D gene ambiguous. The V end lost 2 bases, the J end lost 0 bases, and 14 bases lay between the germline ends. This CDR3 has 16 residues. In germline, CDR1 is GTSNPN, CDR2 SVGIG (reference sequence).

The chain carries TRBV5-4 and TRBJ2-7; the match to TRBD2 covers 14 bases. Germline-derived CDR1 and CDR2 are SGHNT and YYREEE (reference sequence). Trimming cost V 0 bases and J 5 bases; bases outside gene matches: 4. The CDR3 runs to 16 residues. CDR3 sequence reads: CASSLGGTSGRNEQYF. The CDR3 bases are TGTGCCAGCAGCTTGGGGGGGACTAGCGGGAGAAACGAGCAGTACTTC.

The gene calls are TRBV10-2 and TRBJ2-5; D may be TRBD1 (5 bases). V gave up 6 bases and J gave up 5 bases, with 13 bases separating them. CDR3 length: 13 residues. CDR1 and CDR2 from the germline V gene are WSHSY and SAAADI. CDR3 coding DNA: TGCGCCAGCAGGGACCAGGGCTCGGAGACCCAGTACTTC. Residues: CASRDQGSETQYF.

This chain uses TRBV25-1 with TRBJ1-1; D might be TRBD1 (6 bases). With 6 bases removed from V and 1 base from J, the gap between germline ends came to 12 bases. Germline assignment: CDR1 MGHDK and CDR2 SYGVNS. The CDR3 totals 14 residues. CDR3 in DNA: TGTGCCAGCAGCTTATCGACAGGGAACACTGAAGCTTTCTTT. Amino acids: CASSLSTGNTEAFF.